The rows below give T cell receptor beta chains drawn from one sample of a study of T-cell reconstitution after alpha-beta-depleted transplantation in children. Each CDR3 protein is one row after TCRdb ran MiXCR on the PCR reads. The profile shows about 78,000 distinct CDR3 sequences, around an eighth of them singletons. Sequenced here: PBMCs, mostly from graft donor cells, sampled 180 days after TCRalphabeta/CD19-depleted stem cell transplant. The receptors derive from a male patient between 2 and 15 years old who had a stem cell transplant for acute lymphoblastic leukemia, so the T cells may come from the graft donor. The CDR3 runs from the conserved cysteine through the conserved F or W. D genes are given only for firm matches. Expanded clones are given a class, and other clones once, few, many or no size at all.

.	TRBD2	TRBJ2-1	TRBV11-2	CASSPRGAGVYNEQFF	TGTGCCAGCAGCCCTCGGGGAGCGGGGGTCTACAATGAGCAGTTCTTC
few	TRBD1	TRBJ2-7	TRBV7-2	CASSLRDRAHEQYF	TGTGCCAGCAGCTTGAGGGACAGGGCCCACGAGCAGTACTTC
few	TRBD2	TRBJ2-5	TRBV5-1	CASRELAGLQETQYF	TGCGCCAGCAGGGAGCTAGCGGGGCTCCAAGAGACCCAGTACTTC
few	TRBD1	TRBJ2-1	TRBV5-6	CASSLLQGAADEQFF	TGTGCCAGCAGCTTGCTACAGGGGGCGGCGGATGAGCAGTTCTTC
.	.	TRBJ2-3	TRBV20-1	CSAYRQDDTQYF	TGCAGTGCTTACCGACAAGACGATACGCAGTATTTT
.	.	TRBJ2-6	TRBV9	CASLSAGANVLTF	TGTGCCAGCTTGAGCGCTGGGGCCAACGTCCTGACTTTC
.	.	TRBJ1-5	TRBV12-2	CASRLAVNSNQPQHF	TGTGCAAGTCGCTTAGCGGTTAATAGCAATCAGCCCCAGCATTTT
few	TRBD1	TRBJ2-7	TRBV11-2	CASSLNRMKTGGWNEQYF	TGTGCCAGCAGCTTAAATCGGATGAAGACAGGGGGCTGGAACGAGCAGTACTTC
.	TRBD1	TRBJ2-7	TRBV18	CASSPDREPNYEQYF	TGTGCCAGCTCGCCCGACAGGGAGCCCAACTACGAGCAGTACTTC
.	.	TRBJ1-5	TRBV18	CASSPTSDQPQHF	TGTGCCAGCTCACCAACATCAGATCAGCCCCAGCATTTT
many	.	TRBJ2-1	TRBV20-1	CSATPGSWQNEQFF	TGCAGTGCTACCCCGGGATCGTGGCAAAATGAGCAGTTCTTC
many	.	TRBJ1-5	TRBV20-1	CSARNYREGNQPQHF	TGCAGTGCTCGCAATTACAGGGAGGGCAATCAGCCCCAGCATTTT
.	.	TRBJ2-7	TRBV3-1	CASCPTIGGIYEQYF	TGTGCCAGCTGCCCGACCATCGGCGGGATCTACGAGCAGTACTTC
few	.	TRBJ1-1	TRBV7-9	CASSLDGANTEAFF	TGTGCCAGCAGCTTAGATGGGGCCAACACTGAAGCTTTCTTT
few	.	TRBJ1-5	TRBV20-1	CSVPVGGNSNQPQHF	TGCAGTGTCCCGGTGGGGGGGAATAGCAATCAGCCCCAGCATTTT
.	.	TRBJ2-4	TRBV7-2	CASSFWGGFLAKNIQYF	TGTGCCAGCAGCTTTTGGGGAGGTTTTCTAGCCAAAAACATTCAGTACTTC
.	TRBD1	TRBJ1-2	TRBV7-9	CASSSDREQYGYTF	TGTGCCAGCAGCTCGGACAGGGAACAATATGGCTACACCTTC
.	TRBD2	TRBJ2-3	TRBV20-1	CSAREASGGMDTQYF	TGCAGTGCTAGAGAGGCTAGCGGGGGTATGGATACGCAGTATTTT
many	.	TRBJ2-4	TRBV5-6	CASSLLEKMTKNIQYF	TGTGCCAGCAGCTTGTTAGAGAAAATGACCAAAAACATTCAGTACTTC
.	.	TRBJ2-3	TRBV7-9	CALGVTSTDTQYF	TGTGCCCTGGGGGTAACTAGCACAGATACGCAGTATTTT
many	TRBD2	TRBJ2-7	TRBV7-2	CASSLETGGPYEQYF	TGTGCCAGCAGCTTAGAAACGGGAGGGCCGTACGAGCAGTACTTC
many	.	TRBJ1-1	TRBV7-2	CASSLGHNTEAFF	TGTGCCAGCAGCTTAGGGCACAACACTGAAGCTTTCTTT
many	.	TRBJ2-4	TRBV7-2	CASSLLDRNIQYF	TGTGCCAGCAGCTTATTGGACAGAAACATTCAGTACTTC
few	.	TRBJ1-4	TRBV5-1	CASSLRGSEKLLF	TGCGCCAGCAGCTTAAGAGGGAGTGAAAAACTGCTTTTT
.	TRBD1	TRBJ1-5	TRBV7-2	CASSLDRGSNQPQHF	TGTGCCAGCAGCTTGGACAGGGGGAGCAATCAGCCCCAGCATTTT
.	.	TRBJ2-7	TRBV20-1	CSARLDRRRSYEQYF	TGCAGTGCTAGACTCGACCGCCGGCGGTCCTACGAGCAGTACTTC
.	.	TRBJ2-7	TRBV10-3	CATSGTSSYEQYF	TGTGCCACCAGTGGAACTAGTTCCTACGAGCAGTACTTC
few	TRBD2	TRBJ2-1	TRBV19	CASSWTSGRGEQFF	TGTGCCAGTTCCTGGACTAGCGGGAGGGGTGAGCAGTTCTTC
.	TRBD1	TRBJ2-3	TRBV18	CASSHLSVPGQGRKDTQYF	TGTGCCAGCTCACACCTATCTGTACCGGGACAGGGCAGGAAAGATACGCAGTATTTT
.	.	TRBJ2-7	TRBV15	CATSREPGPYEQYF	TGTGCCACCAGCAGAGAACCAGGGCCCTACGAGCAGTACTTC
.	.	TRBJ2-2	TRBV9	CASSVGDSSATGELFF	TGTGCCAGCAGCGTAGGGGACTCCTCAGCCACCGGGGAGCTGTTTTTT
.	.	TRBJ2-7	TRBV19	CASSTRDTYEQYF	TGTGCCAGTAGTACCAGGGACACCTACGAGCAGTACTTC
many	TRBD1	TRBJ2-7	TRBV10-3	CAISEPDRGSYEQYF	TGTGCCATCAGTGAACCCGACAGGGGTAGCTACGAGCAGTACTTC
.	.	TRBJ2-7	TRBV28	CASSRDAYEQYF	TGTGCCAGCAGCCGGGACGCCTACGAGCAGTACTTC
few	TRBD1	TRBJ1-6	TRBV10-3	CAIRGGQGNPLHF	TGTGCCATCAGGGGGGGACAGGGAAACCCCCTCCACTTT
few	.	TRBJ2-3	TRBV3-1	CASSPQLSRVDTQYF	TGTGCCAGCAGTCCCCAGTTGTCGAGGGTAGATACGCAGTATTTT
few	.	TRBJ2-5	TRBV3-1	CASSQVWDTFQETQYF	TGTGCCAGCAGCCAAGTCTGGGACACCTTCCAAGAGACCCAGTACTTC
many	.	TRBJ2-7	TRBV7-2	CASSYAYEQYF	TGTGCCAGCAGCTATGCCTACGAGCAGTACTTC
.	TRBD1	TRBJ2-7	TRBV29-1	CSVAHYRGSYEQYF	TGCAGCGTTGCTCACTACAGGGGCTCCTACGAGCAGTACTTC
few	TRBD2	TRBJ2-2	TRBV11-1	CASRKKIKGLAGAYTTGELFF	TGTGCCAGCAGGAAGAAGATCAAGGGACTAGCGGGAGCTTATACCACCGGGGAGCTGTTTTTT
.	.	TRBJ2-5	TRBV5-1	CASSNLETQYF	TGCGCCAGCAGCAACTTAGAGACCCAGTACTTC
.	.	TRBJ2-5	TRBV29-1	CSVRGFKGQETQYF	TGCAGCGTCCGGGGCTTCAAGGGTCAAGAGACCCAGTACTTC
.	TRBD1	TRBJ1-1	TRBV12-3/TRBV12-4	CASSHHRGNTEAFF	TGTGCCAGCAGTCACCACAGGGGGAACACTGAAGCTTTCTTT
many	.	TRBJ2-5	TRBV12-3/TRBV12-4	CASSLAPETQYF	TGTGCCAGCAGTTTAGCGCCAGAGACCCAGTACTTC
few	.	TRBJ2-7	TRBV20-1	CSASPRTYGGEQYF	TGCAGTGCTAGCCCGCGGACCTATGGGGGCGAGCAGTACTTC
.	TRBD1	TRBJ1-2	TRBV4-3	CASSHLDRALDGYTF	TGCGCCAGCAGCCACTTAGACAGGGCGCTCGATGGCTACACCTTC